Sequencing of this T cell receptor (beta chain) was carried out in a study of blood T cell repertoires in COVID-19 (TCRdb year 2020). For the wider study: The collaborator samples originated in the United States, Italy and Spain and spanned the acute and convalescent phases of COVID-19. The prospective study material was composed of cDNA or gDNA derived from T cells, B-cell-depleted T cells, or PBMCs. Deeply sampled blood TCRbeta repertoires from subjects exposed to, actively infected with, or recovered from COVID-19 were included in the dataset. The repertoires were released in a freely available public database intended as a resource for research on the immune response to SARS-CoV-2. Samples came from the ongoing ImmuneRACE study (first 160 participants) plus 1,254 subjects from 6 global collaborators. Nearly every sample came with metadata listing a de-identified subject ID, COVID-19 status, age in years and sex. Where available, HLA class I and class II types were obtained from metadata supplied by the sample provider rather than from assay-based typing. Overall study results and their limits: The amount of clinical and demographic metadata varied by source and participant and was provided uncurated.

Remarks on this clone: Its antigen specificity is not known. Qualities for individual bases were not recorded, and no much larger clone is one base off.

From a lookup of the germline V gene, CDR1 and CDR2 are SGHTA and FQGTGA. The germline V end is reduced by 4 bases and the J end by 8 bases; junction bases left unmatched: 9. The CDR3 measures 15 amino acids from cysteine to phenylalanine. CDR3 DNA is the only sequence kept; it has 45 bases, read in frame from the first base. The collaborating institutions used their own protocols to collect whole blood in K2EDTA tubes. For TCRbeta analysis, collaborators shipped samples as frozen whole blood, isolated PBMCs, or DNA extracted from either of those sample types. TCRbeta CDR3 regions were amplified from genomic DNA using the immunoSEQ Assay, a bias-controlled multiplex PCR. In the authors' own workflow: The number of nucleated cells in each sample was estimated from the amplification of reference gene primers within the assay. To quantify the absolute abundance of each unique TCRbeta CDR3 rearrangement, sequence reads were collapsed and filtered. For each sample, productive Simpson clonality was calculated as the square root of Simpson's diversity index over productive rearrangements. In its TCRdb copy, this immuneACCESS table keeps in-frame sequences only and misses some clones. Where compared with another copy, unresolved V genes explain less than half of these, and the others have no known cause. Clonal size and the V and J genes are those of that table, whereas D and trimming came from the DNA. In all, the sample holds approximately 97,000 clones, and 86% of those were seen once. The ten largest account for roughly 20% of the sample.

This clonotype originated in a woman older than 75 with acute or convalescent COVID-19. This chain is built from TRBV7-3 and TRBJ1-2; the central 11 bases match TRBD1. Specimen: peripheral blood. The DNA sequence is TGTGCCAGCAGCTCAGGCGGACAGGGGGCAATCGGCTACACCTTC. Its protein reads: CASSSGGQGAIGYTF.